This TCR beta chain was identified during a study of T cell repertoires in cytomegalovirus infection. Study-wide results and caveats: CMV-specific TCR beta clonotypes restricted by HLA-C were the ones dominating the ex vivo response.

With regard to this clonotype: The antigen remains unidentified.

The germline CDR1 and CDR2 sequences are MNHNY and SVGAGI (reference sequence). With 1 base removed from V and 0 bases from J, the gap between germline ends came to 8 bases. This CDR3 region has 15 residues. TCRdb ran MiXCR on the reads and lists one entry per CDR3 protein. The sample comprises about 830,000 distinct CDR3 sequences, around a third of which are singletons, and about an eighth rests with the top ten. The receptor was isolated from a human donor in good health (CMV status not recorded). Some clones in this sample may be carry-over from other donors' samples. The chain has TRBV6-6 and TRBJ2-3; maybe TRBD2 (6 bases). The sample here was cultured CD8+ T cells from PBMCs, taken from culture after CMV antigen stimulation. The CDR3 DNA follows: TGTGCCAGCAGTTACTTGGCGGGGAGCACAGATACGCAGTATTTT. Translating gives CASSYLAGSTDTQYF.